The 22 T cell receptor beta chains presented below share a single source sample, sequenced in a study of spatial heterogeneity in lung cancer. TCRdb redid the calling of the 5' RACE reads with MiXCR, one entry per CDR3 protein. The sample gives about 6,900 distinct CDR3 sequences, roughly 3.9% of which show up once; around a quarter is in the top ten. This sample's time point: sample taken at primary tumor resection. Unsorted whole RNA samples from tumor, nontumor lung or frozen PBMC were sequenced. This specimen consisted of normal lung tissue next to the tumor, obtained at surgery. These receptors all stem from a female donor with early-stage non-small cell lung cancer.

Ten or more counts support this clonotype. The chain links TRBV4-1 to TRBJ1-6, with TRBD1 as a possible D gene (5 bases). The V end lost 0 bases, the J end lost 8 bases, and 8 bases lay between the germline ends. Germline V gene sequence: CDR1 MGHRA, CDR2 YSYEKL. The length of the CDR3 is 14 residues. The CDR3 nucleotides read TGCGCCAGCAGCCAAGAGTGGGGGGATTCACCCCTCCACTTT. This encodes CASSQEWGDSPLHF.

There are many counts of this clonotype. V usage is TRBV27 and J usage is TRBJ2-5; D possibly matches TRBD1 or TRBD2 (5 bases each). This CDR3 spans 14 amino acids. Trimming cost V 2 bases and J 5 bases, with 12 bases left between them. The germline V gene encodes CDR1 MNHEY and CDR2 SMNVEV (reference sequence). In nucleotides, the CDR3 is TGTGCCAGCAGTTTAGGGGGATCGGGGGAGACCCAGTACTTC. It yields the protein CASSLGGSGETQYF.

This clonotype has ten or more counts. The J gene is TRBJ2-3, the V gene TRBV20-1, with a tentative D call TRBD2 (6 bases). Trimming stripped 1 base from V and 2 bases from J, with 16 bases between. Looked up from germline, CDR1 is DFQATT and CDR2 is SNEGSKA (reference sequence). This CDR3 comprises 16 residues. CDR3 region: CSARARGRGSTDTQYF. The CDR3 DNA is TGCAGTGCTAGAGCTCGAGGGCGGGGATCCACAGATACGCAGTATTTT.

This clonotype was detected ten times or more. This chain joins TRBV6-5 and TRBJ2-7; D possibly corresponds to TRBD2 (6 bases). CDR1 MNHEY and CDR2 SVGAGI come from the germline V gene. V gave up 0 bases and J gave up 6 bases, with 18 bases separating them. This CDR3 has 16 amino acids. CDR3 sequence: CASSYSEGSFRGEQYF. The CDR3 nucleotides read TGTGCCAGCAGTTACTCGGAGGGATCATTTCGGGGCGAGCAGTACTTC.

The table lists this clonotype with many counts. V is TRBV9 and J is TRBJ2-7, with unresolved D. This CDR3 has 15 residues. V lost 0 bases to trimming and J lost 0 bases, with 10 bases between them. Germline V lookup: CDR1 SGDLS, CDR2 YYNGEE. DNA for the CDR3: TGTGCCAGCAGCGTAGGCAGCCAGAGCTCCTACGAGCAGTACTTC. Protein product: CASSVGSQSSYEQYF. The full variable domain, its missing parts supplied by reference TRBV9 and TRBJ2-7, is DSGVTQTPKHLITATGQRVTLRCSPRSGDLSVYWYQQSLDQGLQFLIQYYNGEERAKGNILERFSAQQFPDLHSELNLSSLELGDSALYFCASSVGSQSSYEQYFGPGTRLTVT.

This clonotype has a count of ten or more. V gene TRBV15 combines with J gene TRBJ2-1; a possible D gene is TRBD1 (6 bases). The CDR3 covers 15 residues. The germline V gene encodes CDR1 LNHNV and CDR2 YYDKDF (reference sequence). V gave up 8 bases and J gave up 0 bases, with 14 bases separating them. The CDR3 protein is CATRKTGISYNEQFF. The CDR3, as DNA: TGTGCCACCCGGAAAACAGGGATCTCCTACAATGAGCAGTTCTTC.

V is TRBV7-9 and J is TRBJ2-2; TRBD1 aligns across 8 bases. The CDR3 contains 15 residues. CDR1 SEHNR and CDR2 FQNEAQ come from the germline V gene (reference sequence). The ends lost 5 bases at V and 1 base at J; junction bases unmatched: 3. CDR3 region: CASSPGTGNTGELFF. DNA for the CDR3: TGTGCCAGCAGCCCCGGGACAGGGAACACCGGGGAGCTGTTTTTT.

This clonotype has a count of ten or more. The J gene is TRBJ1-6, the V gene TRBV12-3 or TRBV12-4; D might be TRBD1 (6 bases). The CDR3 length is 12 residues. V shed 4 bases and J shed 13 bases, with 11 bases lying between them. This CDR3 reads CASSSQGRPLHF. CDR3 nucleotides: TGTGCCAGCAGTTCACAGGGAAGGCCCCTCCACTTT.

By share, this clonotype ranks as medium-sized (0.01 to 0.1%). V is TRBV5-1 and J is TRBJ1-1, with D possibly being TRBD1 (5 bases). Germline loops: CDR1 SGHRS, CDR2 YFSETQ. This CDR3 has 14 residues. V was trimmed by 1 base and J by 7 bases, leaving 14 bases between them. CDR3 protein: CASSLNGGDSEAFF. CDR3 DNA: TGCGCCAGCAGCTTGAATGGGGGGGATAGTGAAGCTTTCTTT.

This clonotype is labeled large. The V gene is TRBV7-2, the J gene TRBJ1-1, with D unclear. This CDR3 comprises 12 residues. The V gene lost 1 base and the J gene lost 14 bases, with 14 bases spanning the gap. Per the germline V gene, CDR1 is SGHTA and CDR2 is FQGNSA. In DNA form, the CDR3 reads TGTGCCAGCAGCTTAGAGACAAGGTCCGCCTTCTTT. It is translated as CASSLETRSAFF. The full variable domain, completed using reference TRBV7-2 and TRBJ1-1, is GAGVSQSPSNKVTEKGKDVELRCDPISGHTALYWYRQSLGQGLEFLIYFQGNSAPDKSGLPSDRFSAERTGGSVSTLTIQRTQQEDSAVYLCASSLETRSAFFGQGTRLTVV.

This clonotype was observed many times. The rearrangement joins TRBV14 to TRBJ2-2; D remains ambiguous. CDR1 is SGHDN, CDR2 FVKESK, per germline. V shed 4 bases and J shed 4 bases, with 13 bases lying between them. The CDR3 is 15 amino acids. The CDR3 DNA reads TGTGCCAGCAGCCGCGGCGGAAGGGTCACCGGGGAGCTGTTTTTT. It encodes CASSRGGRVTGELFF.

This clonotype was observed at least ten times. The rearrangement links TRBV25-1 to TRBJ2-6, with 10 bases lining up with TRBD1. Losses at the gene ends were 3 bases for V and 0 bases for J; bases not matched to a gene: 2. CDR3 length: 17 residues. Germline CDR1 and CDR2: MGHDK and SYGVNS. In nucleotides, the CDR3 is TGTGCCAGCAGTGACCGGACAGGGGGCTCTGGGGCCAACGTCCTGACTTTC. Protein sequence: CASSDRTGGSGANVLTF. The whole variable domain, remainder taken from reference TRBV25-1 and TRBJ2-6, is EADIYQTPRYLVIGTGKKITLECSQTMGHDKMYWYQQDPGMELHLIHYSYGVNSTEKGDLSSESTVSRIRTEHFPLTLESARPSHTSQYLCASSDRTGGSGANVLTFGAGSRLTVL.

This clonotype is categorized as medium-sized. The rearrangement uses TRBV28 and TRBJ2-4, with D maybe TRBD2 (5 bases). Trimming left V 6 bases short and J 6 bases short, with 15 bases between. CDR1 is MDHEN and CDR2 is SYDVKM in the germline V gene. The CDR3 runs to 14 residues. The CDR3 DNA reads as TGTGCCAGCAGATCTCTCGGGGAAACAAACATTCAGTACTTC. Amino acids: CASRSLGETNIQYF.

This clonotype is medium-sized within its sample. V usage is TRBV28 and J usage is TRBJ1-5; TRBD1 is a possible D gene (5 bases). This CDR3 comprises 14 residues. The germline gives CDR1 MDHEN, CDR2 SYDVKM. Trimming pared 6 bases from V and 2 bases from J, leaving 11 bases between. CDR3 nucleotides: TGTGCCAGCAGCCCGGGAGGGGGCAATCAGCCCCAGCATTTT. Protein product: CASSPGGGNQPQHF.

This clonotype turned up a few times. The V and J genes are TRBV6-2 or TRBV6-3 and TRBJ1-2; tentatively, D is TRBD1 (5 bases). CDR3 length equals 14 residues. From germline, CDR1 is MNHEY and CDR2 SVGEGT. The V and J ends lost 2 bases and 3 bases respectively, with 10 bases between them. This chain's CDR3 is CASSYEGTYYGYTF. The DNA of the CDR3 is TGTGCCAGCAGTTACGAAGGGACCTACTATGGCTACACCTTC.

This clonotype is medium-sized (0.01 to 0.1%). The J gene is TRBJ2-7, the V gene TRBV19; no reliable D call. The CDR3 has 14 residues. Germline loops: CDR1 LNHDA, CDR2 SQIVND (reference sequence). V was shortened by 4 bases and J by 3 bases, with 13 bases between the two germline ends. The chain's CDR3 is CASSTPGSRYEQYF. Written as DNA, the CDR3 is TGTGCCAGTAGTACCCCGGGCAGTCGCTACGAGCAGTACTTC.

This clonotype was detected many times. The chain uses TRBV5-1 and TRBJ2-6; no clear D gene. The length of the CDR3 is 15 residues. Germline V gene sequence: CDR1 SGHRS, CDR2 YFSETQ. V lost 4 bases to trimming and J lost 0 bases, with 8 bases between them. CDR3 DNA: TGCGCCAGCAGCACAGACTTCTCTGGGGCCAACGTCCTGACTTTC. It encodes CASSTDFSGANVLTF.

This clonotype is classed as medium-sized. The chain combines TRBV5-6 with TRBJ2-7; D is ambiguous. The length of the CDR3 is 12 residues. Germline lookup yields CDR1 SGHDT and CDR2 YYEEEE. V was trimmed by 0 bases and J by 4 bases, leaving 5 bases between them. CDR3 nucleotides: TGTGCCAGCAGCTTGGAGGGTTACGAGCAGTACTTC. Protein product: CASSLEGYEQYF.

This clonotype was recorded at least ten times. V is TRBV5-1 and J is TRBJ2-5, with 9 bases lining up with TRBD2. Per germline, CDR1 SGHRS and CDR2 YFSETQ. The CDR3 is 15 amino acids. Trimming removed 6 bases from V and 2 bases from J; junction bases left unmatched: 8. The CDR3, as DNA: TGCGCCAGCACGCCCCTAGCGGGGACACAAGAGACCCAGTACTTC. Translated, it gives CASTPLAGTQETQYF. Complete variable domain (other parts from reference TRBV5-1 and TRBJ2-5): KAGVTQTPRYLIKTRGQQVTLSCSPISGHRSVSWYQQTPGQGLQFLFEYFSETQRNKGNFPGRFSGRQFSNSRSEMNVSTLELGDSALYLCASTPLAGTQETQYFGPGTRLLVL.

The chain carries TRBV12-3 or TRBV12-4 and TRBJ2-3, with unresolved D. Trimming stripped 4 bases from V and 6 bases from J, with 11 bases between. The CDR3 is 13 amino acids. CDR3 DNA: TGTGCCAGCAGTTCCAACTCTGGTGATACGCAGTATTTT. This gives the protein CASSSNSGDTQYF.

This clonotype was detected many times. The chain carries TRBV5-1 and TRBJ1-6, with D possibly TRBD1 on 5 matching bases. V shed 0 bases and J shed 10 bases, with 20 bases lying between them. The germline gives CDR1 SGHRS, CDR2 YFSETQ. The CDR3 length is 17 residues. CDR3 nucleotides: TGCGCCAGCAGCTTGGAGGGTACCCGGCAGGGTGGATCACCCCTCCACTTT. It is translated as CASSLEGTRQGGSPLHF.

This clonotype was picked up many times. The J gene is TRBJ1-5, the V gene TRBV15; D unclear. The V end lost 0 bases, the J end lost 5 bases, and 8 bases lay between the germline ends. Germline V gene data show CDR1 as LNHNV and CDR2 as YYDKDF (reference sequence). The CDR3 runs 14 residues. The CDR3 DNA reads as TGTGCCACCAGCAGAGATGGCGGGCATCAGCCCCAGCATTTT. This translates into CATSRDGGHQPQHF.